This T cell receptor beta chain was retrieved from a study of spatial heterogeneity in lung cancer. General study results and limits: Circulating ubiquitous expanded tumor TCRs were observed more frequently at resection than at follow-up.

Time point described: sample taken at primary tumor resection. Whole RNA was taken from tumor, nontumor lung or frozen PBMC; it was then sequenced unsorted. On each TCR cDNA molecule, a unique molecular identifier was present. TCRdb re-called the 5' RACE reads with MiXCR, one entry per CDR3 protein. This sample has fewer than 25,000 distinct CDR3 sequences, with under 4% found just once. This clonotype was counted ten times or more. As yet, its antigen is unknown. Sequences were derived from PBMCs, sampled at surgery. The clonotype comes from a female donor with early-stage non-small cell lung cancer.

The CDR3 DNA reads TGTGCCAGCAGCGTAACGGACAGCCTAAACACCGGGGAGCTGTTTTTT. This encodes CASSVTDSLNTGELFF. The chain carries TRBV9 and TRBJ2-2; tentative D call: TRBD1 (6 bases). Trimming left V 1 base short and J 2 bases short, with 12 bases between. The CDR3 has 16 amino acids. The germline gives CDR1 SGDLS, CDR2 YYNGEE.